This note documents a single T cell receptor beta chain sequence. Antigen unknown. Isolated RNA was reverse transcribed in full, so expressed TCRB transcripts were sequenced. Generated by immunoSEQ multiplex PCR, the TCRdb table keeps only in-frame clones and is missing some. The sample consists of under 350,000 clones, approximately 14% of them appearing once. This entry is derived from a study of beta chain features in type 1 diabetes. V was clipped by 4 bases and J by 6 bases, with 18 bases between them. The CDR3 is 16 amino acids. The germline V gene encodes CDR1 SGHTA and CDR2 FQGNSA. General study results and limits: Sequencing the cDNA could make cells with high TCR expression show up more than they should. Moderate but significant shortening of TCRB CDR3s was recorded in all four CD4+ subsets from Type 1 diabetes patients. Among patients, naive, central memory and Treg TCRB repertoires appeared more similar than among healthy donors.

V and J are TRBV7-2 and TRBJ2-2, with D maybe TRBD2 (5 bases). Specimen: naive CD4+ T cells from blood. The sequence was obtained from a man younger than 45 with type 1 diabetes. In nucleotides, the CDR3 is TGTGCCAGCAGCTCCAGAGGCCAAGCGAGGGCCGGGGAGCTGTTTTTT. Amino acids: CASSSRGQARAGELFF.